A selection of T cell receptor beta chains follows, all from one sample in a study of blood T cell repertoires in COVID-19. This table comes from immunoSEQ multiplex PCR, and its TCRdb copy is limited to in-frame clones, with some not included. The sample lists around 63,000 clones; around 79% were seen once. Sequencing was carried out using peripheral blood. Source of these receptors: a woman aged 45-65 years with active or convalescent COVID-19. Both conserved end residues are part of each CDR3. Each record gives: clone size, V gene, D gene, J gene, CDR3 DNA, CDR3 protein. D genes are given only for firm matches. Where a row states a size, it is once, few, many or the class of an expanded clone; other rows omit it.

NA	TRBV19	NA	TRBJ1-5	TGTGCCAGTATGGGGCAGTCCTATAGCAATCAGCCCCAGCATTTT	CASMGQSYSNQPQHF
NA	TRBV5-4	TRBD2	TRBJ2-7	TGTGCCAGCAGCCAGGGACTAGCGGGAGGGCCGAAAGAGCAGTACTTC	CASSQGLAGGPKEQYF
NA	TRBV6-6	NA	TRBJ1-5	TGTGCCAGCAGTTACCAGGCGCCAAGCGGTCAGCCCCAGCATTTT	CASSYQAPSGQPQHF
NA	TRBV5-3	TRBD1	TRBJ1-4	TGTGCCAGAAGCCTGGACAGGAAAGGGAAGGCTAATGAAAAACTGTTTTTT	CARSLDRKGKANEKLFF
NA	TRBV19	NA	TRBJ1-2	TGTGCCAGTAGTCTGACCGGGACTGGTGGTTGGGGAAACTATGGCTACACCTTC	CASSLTGTGGWGNYGYTF
few	TRBV18	NA	TRBJ1-4	TGTGCCAGCTCAGCGATCGGTGAAAAACTGTTTTTT	CASSAIGEKLFF
NA	TRBV5-1	NA	TRBJ2-7	TGCGCCAGCAGCCTCCTAACAGGGACGTCCACGCGGCAGCAGTACTTC	CASSLLTGTSTRQQYF
NA	TRBV6-2/TRBV6-3	TRBD1	TRBJ1-5	TGTGCCAGCAGTTACGGGACAGCGGTACCTCAGCCCCAGCATTTT	CASSYGTAVPQPQHF
NA	TRBV27	TRBD2	TRBJ2-3	TGTGCCAGCAGTTTATTTTCTAGCGGGTCGTTCACAGATACGCAGTATTTT	CASSLFSSGSFTDTQYF
NA	TRBV6-2/TRBV6-3	NA	TRBJ2-1	TGTGCCAGCAGTTACCCCCTTACACCCTACAATGAGCAGTTCTTC	CASSYPLTPYNEQFF
NA	TRBV5-4	TRBD2	TRBJ2-5	TGTGCCAGCAGCCTTGCGGGAGTAGTCCAAGAGACCCAGTACTTC	CASSLAGVVQETQYF
NA	TRBV10-1	TRBD1	TRBJ1-2	TGCGCCAGCGGGGGGGACAGGGTTATTGACTGGGATGGCTACACCTTC	CASGGDRVIDWDGYTF
NA	TRBV9	TRBD2	TRBJ2-3	TGTGCCAGCAGTAAAGGACTAGCGGGAGGCGCTAGCACAGATACGCAGTATTTT	CASSKGLAGGASTDTQYF
NA	TRBV19	TRBD2	TRBJ2-1	TGTGCCAGTAGTATGGCTAGCGGGAGATCCCATGAGCAGTTCTTC	CASSMASGRSHEQFF
NA	TRBV15	TRBD1	TRBJ1-6	TGTGCCACCAGCATAGGCGGACAGGGGAATTCACCCCTCCACTTT	CATSIGGQGNSPLHF
NA	TRBV25-1	TRBD1	TRBJ2-5	TGTGCCAGCAGTGAGGGGACAGGGATAGGGGAGACCCAGTACTTC	CASSEGTGIGETQYF
NA	TRBV2	TRBD1	TRBJ2-7	TGTGCCAGCACGGATCCGGGACAGGGTTTTCACGAGCAGTACTTC	CASTDPGQGFHEQYF
NA	TRBV19	TRBD1	TRBJ2-5	TGTGCCAGCCGGGACAGGCTGGAGACCCAGTACTTC	CASRDRLETQYF
NA	TRBV19	NA	TRBJ1-5	TGTGCCAGCTCAGGCGGTAGGGGCCAGCCCCAGCATTTT	CASSGGRGQPQHF
NA	TRBV11-2	TRBD2	TRBJ2-1	TGTGCCAGCAGCTTAGGTTCGTGGGGAGGGCCCTACAATGAGCAGTTCTTC	CASSLGSWGGPYNEQFF
NA	TRBV5-1	NA	TRBJ1-4	TGCGCCAGCACCCTCGGAGCTGCAACTAATGAAAAACTGTTTTTT	CASTLGAATNEKLFF
NA	TRBV7-2	NA	TRBJ2-1	TGTGCCAGCAGCTTAATGTCTACCTACAATGAGCAGTTCTTC	CASSLMSTYNEQFF
once	TRBV11-2	TRBD1	TRBJ1-5	TGTGCCAGCAGCTTAGAGGACAGGGGCGGACAGCCCCAGCATTTT	CASSLEDRGGQPQHF
NA	TRBV7-8	TRBD1	TRBJ2-7	TGTGCCAGCAGAGCGGGGGACAGGGGCTACGAGCAGTACTTC	CASRAGDRGYEQYF
NA	TRBV7-6	NA	TRBJ1-1	TGTGCCAGCAGGCCGGACCCTTTCGGAGGAGCTTTCTTT	CASRPDPFGGAFF
NA	TRBV18	NA	TRBJ2-5	TGTGCCAGCTCGCAGGACTCCTTAGAGGAGACCCAGTACTTC	CASSQDSLEETQYF
NA	TRBV28	NA	TRBJ2-3	TGTGCCAGCAGAGAGTTTGGAAGAGAGGGAAGCACAGATACGCAGTATTTT	CASREFGREGSTDTQYF
NA	TRBV9	TRBD2	TRBJ2-1	TGTGCCAGCAGCGTACCTAGCGGGAGGGCCGCGGATGAGCAGTTCTTC	CASSVPSGRAADEQFF
once	TRBV5-1	NA	TRBJ1-3	TGCGCCACCACGAGCGCCCCTGGAAACACCATATATTTT	CATTSAPGNTIYF
NA	TRBV5-1	TRBD1	TRBJ1-4	TGCGCCAGCAGCTTGGCGGGACAGGGGAATGAAAAACTGTTTTTT	CASSLAGQGNEKLFF
NA	TRBV28	NA	TRBJ2-3	TGTGCCAGCAGTTGGGGCGGGACCACAGATACGCAGTATTTT	CASSWGGTTDTQYF
NA	TRBV9	TRBD2	TRBJ2-3	TGTGCCAGCAGCCTCGGGACTAGCGGCACAGATACGCAGTATTTT	CASSLGTSGTDTQYF
few	TRBV7-9	NA	TRBJ1-5	TGTGCCAGCACGTTGGACACTCAGCCCCAGCATTTT	CASTLDTQPQHF
NA	TRBV7-6	TRBD1	TRBJ2-7	TGTGCCAGCAGCCCGGACAGGGGGGTCTACGAGCAGTACTTC	CASSPDRGVYEQYF
once	TRBV19	TRBD2	TRBJ2-7	TGTGCCAGTAGTCCGGGACTAGCGGGGGCCTTTCTGGAGCAGTACTTC	CASSPGLAGAFLEQYF
NA	TRBV18	TRBD2	TRBJ2-3	TGTGCCAGCTCAAGGGCTAGCGGGAGCACAGATACGCAGTATTTT	CASSRASGSTDTQYF
NA	TRBV6-1	NA	TRBJ1-2	TGTGCCAGCAGTGATAGGGGCTATGGCTACACCTTC	CASSDRGYGYTF
NA	TRBV19	NA	TRBJ2-7	TGTGCCAGTAGTATATCAGGCCACGAGCAGTACTTC	CASSISGHEQYF
NA	TRBV11-2	TRBD1	TRBJ1-4	TGTGCCAGCAGCCCATTAAGGGGGCCTGCGGAAAAACTGTTTTTT	CASSPLRGPAEKLFF
many	TRBV9	TRBD1	TRBJ2-7	TGTGCCAGCAGCGTAGGACAGGGGGCCTACGAGCAGTACTTC	CASSVGQGAYEQYF
NA	TRBV5-1	TRBD1	TRBJ2-7	TGCGCCAGCAGCTTGGCGGGACAGGGGACCTACGAGCAGTACTTC	CASSLAGQGTYEQYF
NA	TRBV6-5	NA	TRBJ2-1	TGTGCCAGCAGTTACTTAGTATACAATGAGCAGTTCTTC	CASSYLVYNEQFF
once	TRBV28	NA	TRBJ2-3	TGTGCCACGCTTGGGAGCGGCACAGATACGCAGTATTTT	CATLGSGTDTQYF